These 27 T cell receptor beta chains were sequenced from one sample in a study of T-cell reconstitution after alpha-beta-depleted transplantation in children. Construction of the TCRbeta library involved unique molecular identifiers. TCRdb reprocessed the PCR reads via MiXCR and lists one record per CDR3 protein. The sample has 350,000 to 500,000 distinct CDR3 sequences, approximately 42% seen once. The source was PBMCs, collected before TCRalphabeta/CD19-depleted stem cell transplant. These receptors were obtained from a girl aged 2-15 years with aplastic anemia, due to receive a stem cell transplant.

The V gene is TRBV19, the J gene TRBJ2-6; D remains ambiguous. V dropped 3 bases and J dropped 3 bases, with 9 bases sitting between them. This CDR3 comprises 15 residues. The germline CDR1 and CDR2 sequences are LNHDA and SQIVND (reference sequence). The CDR3 nucleotides read TGTGCCAGTAGTATTGTACAAGATGGGGCCAACGTCCTGACTTTC. Its translation is CASSIVQDGANVLTF.

This clonotype came up once. Being one base from a much bigger clone, this may be a read error. The chain carries TRBV4-1 and TRBJ2-3, with unresolved D. CDR3 length: 12 amino acids. Deletions cut 0 bases from V and 4 bases from J, with 2 bases between. Germline values: CDR1 MGHRA, CDR2 YSYEKL. This CDR3 reads CASSQDSDTQYF. As DNA, the CDR3 is TGCGCCAGCAGCCAAGATTCAGATACGCAGTATTTT.

CDR3 in DNA: TGCAGTGCTAACCGGGGCTTTACGAAAGAGACCCAGTACTTC. Translation gives CSANRGFTKETQYF. The chain uses TRBV20-1 and TRBJ2-5; D assignment may be TRBD1 or TRBD2 (5 bases each). CDR1 is DFQATT, CDR2 SNEGSKA, per germline (reference sequence). CDR3 length: 14 amino acids. V gave up 4 bases and J gave up 3 bases, with 15 bases separating them.

This clonotype was seen only a few times. The genes are TRBV28 and TRBJ2-7; D may be TRBD1 (6 bases). Germline V CDR1 and CDR2: MDHEN, SYDVKM. The CDR3 consists of 15 residues. V was clipped by 3 bases and J by 0 bases, with 12 bases between them. CDR3 DNA sequence: TGTGCCAGCAGTTTTGTCCGGACAGCCTCCTACGAGCAGTACTTC. This translates into CASSFVRTASYEQYF.

This clonotype was counted once. The chain couples TRBV27 to TRBJ1-1; 7 bases match TRBD1. V gave up 6 bases and J gave up 0 bases; unmatched junction bases: 10. Germline V lookup: CDR1 MNHEY, CDR2 SMNVEV (reference sequence). The CDR3 is 16 amino acids. CDR3 nucleotide sequence: TGTGCCAGCAGCCCCGGGACAGAGCTAATGAACACTGAAGCTTTCTTT. It codes for CASSPGTELMNTEAFF.

This clonotype was detected a few times. A read error may be the cause here, since a much bigger clone is one base away. The chain is built from TRBV12-3 or TRBV12-4 and TRBJ1-2, with D perhaps TRBD1 (5 bases). This CDR3 contains 18 residues. Between the trimmed V and J ends, which lost 8 bases and 3 bases, there was a span of 28 bases. CDR3 in amino acids: CASCYGPLTEKAHYGYTF. In nucleotides, the CDR3 is TGTGCCAGCTGCTATGGACCCTTGACAGAGAAGGCGCACTATGGCTACACCTTC.

This clonotype appeared a few times. The CDR3 loop reads CASSSRGPQPQHF. CDR3 nucleotides: TGTGCCAGCAGTAGTAGGGGGCCTCAGCCCCAGCATTTT. The chain couples TRBV6-1 to TRBJ1-5, with 7 bases identical to TRBD1. From germline, CDR1 is MNHNS and CDR2 SASEGT. The CDR3 covers 13 residues. V lost 5 bases, J lost 6 bases, and 4 bases stayed unmatched.

The chain uses TRBV20-1 and TRBJ2-1, with a possible D match to TRBD1 (5 bases). Germline V gene sequence: CDR1 DFQATT, CDR2 SNEGSKA (reference sequence). The CDR3 has 12 residues. The V and J ends lost 3 bases and 5 bases respectively, with 8 bases between them. In DNA, the CDR3 is TGCAGTGCTAGGAGACAGAACAATGAGCAGTTCTTC. Translated, it gives CSARRQNNEQFF.

This chain joins TRBV20-1 and TRBJ1-3; no clear D. Germline CDR1 reads DFQATT; CDR2 reads SNEGSKA (reference sequence). This CDR3 has 15 residues. V dropped 1 base and J dropped 0 bases, with 10 bases sitting between them. The CDR3 loop reads CSARAHGYSGNTIYF. The CDR3 nucleotides are TGCAGTGCTAGAGCCCACGGGTACTCTGGAAACACCATATATTTT.

This clonotype was seen many times. The chain joins TRBV18 to TRBJ2-1; D uncertain. Trimming removed 5 bases from V and 6 bases from J, with 8 bases in between. The CDR3 length is 12 residues. Germline V gene data show CDR1 as KGHSH and CDR2 as LQKENI. The CDR3 spells CASSYQANEQFF. CDR3 in DNA: TGTGCCAGCTCATACCAGGCCAATGAGCAGTTCTTC.

This clonotype has at least ten counts. V usage is TRBV29-1 and J usage is TRBJ2-3, with D hard to call. Germline loops: CDR1 SQVTM, CDR2 ANQGSEA. Between the trimmed V and J ends, which lost 6 bases and 4 bases, there was a span of 11 bases. The CDR3 is 12 amino acids. In nucleotides, the CDR3 is TGCAGCGTAGATCTCATGCCAGATACGCAGTATTTT. The encoded protein is CSVDLMPDTQYF.

The chain joins TRBV5-6 to TRBJ2-6; 7 bases map to TRBD2. After removal of 4 bases from V and 3 bases from J, the junction contained 4 bases not matched to a gene. The germline V gene encodes CDR1 SGHDT and CDR2 YYEEEE. The CDR3 is 15 residues long. The CDR3 sequence: CASSRWGGGANVLTF. In nucleotides, the CDR3 is TGTGCCAGCAGCCGCTGGGGGGGTGGGGCCAACGTCCTGACTTTC.

The chain is built from TRBV28 and TRBJ2-5; 9 bases are shared with TRBD2. The CDR3 runs to 15 residues. Per the germline V gene, CDR1 is MDHEN and CDR2 is SYDVKM. V lost 6 bases to trimming and J lost 5 bases; unmatched junction nucleotides: 10. The CDR3 spells CASRPRTSVRETQYF. CDR3 DNA sequence: TGTGCCAGCAGGCCCCGGACTAGCGTTAGGGAGACCCAGTACTTC.

The CDR3 sequence is CASSPDRGQHQPQHF. The CDR3 DNA is TGTGCCAGCAGTCCGGACAGGGGGCAGCATCAGCCCCAGCATTTT. V usage is TRBV2 and J usage is TRBJ1-5; 11 bases line up with TRBD1. There are 15 residues in the CDR3. CDR1 is SNHLY and CDR2 is FYNNEI in the germline V gene. V was clipped by 5 bases and J by 5 bases; unmatched bases: 5.

The rearrangement joins TRBV5-1 to TRBJ2-1; possible D gene TRBD2, 6 bases. Per the germline V gene, CDR1 is SGHRS and CDR2 is YFSETQ. V gave up 3 bases and J gave up 0 bases, with 13 bases separating them. The CDR3 has 16 residues. The DNA of the CDR3 is TGCGCCAGCAGCTCTTCCGCGGGGAGCTCCTACAATGAGCAGTTCTTC. It encodes CASSSSAGSSYNEQFF. Complete variable domain (other parts from reference TRBV5-1 and TRBJ2-1): KAGVTQTPRYLIKTRGQQVTLSCSPISGHRSVSWYQQTPGQGLQFLFEYFSETQRNKGNFPGRFSGRQFSNSRSEMNVSTLELGDSALYLCASSSSAGSSYNEQFFGPGTRLTVL.

There are many counts of this clonotype. The CDR3, as DNA: TGTGCCACCAGCAGGGCTTCCTGGGGCAATGAGCAGTTCTTC. This translates into CATSRASWGNEQFF. The chain employs TRBV15 and TRBJ2-1; no clear D gene. V was clipped by 3 bases and J by 6 bases, with 12 bases between them. CDR1 is LNHNV and CDR2 is YYDKDF in the germline V gene (reference sequence). The CDR3 covers 14 residues.

V usage is TRBV18 and J usage is TRBJ1-3, with TRBD1 as a possible D gene (5 bases). V lost 5 bases and J lost 0, with 14 bases in between. Germline values: CDR1 KGHSH, CDR2 LQKENI. This CDR3 comprises 16 residues. CDR3 DNA sequence: TGTGCCAGCTCAACCAGCGGGGGGGACTCTGGAAACACCATATATTTT. It yields the protein CASSTSGGDSGNTIYF.

This clonotype was counted many times. The chain links TRBV5-5 to TRBJ2-1, with unresolved D. Trimming removed 4 bases from V and 6 bases from J, with 5 bases in between. Germline V gene lookup returns CDR1 SGHKS and CDR2 YYEKEE (reference sequence). The CDR3 totals 11 residues. The CDR3 sequence is CASSRINEQFF. The CDR3 coding sequence is TGTGCCAGCAGCCGTATCAATGAGCAGTTCTTC.

The table lists this clonotype with a few counts. The CDR3 region has the DNA TGTGCCATCAGTGACCGGACTAGCGAGGGCACCGGGGAGCTGTTTTTT. Translating gives CAISDRTSEGTGELFF. The chain carries TRBV10-3 and TRBJ2-2; 9 bases align to TRBD2. With 3 bases clipped from V and 4 bases from J, the junction kept 6 bases outside the gene matches. The CDR3 has 16 amino acids. Germline CDR1 and CDR2: ENHRY and SYGVKD.

The J gene is TRBJ2-1, the V gene TRBV5-1, with 10 positions matching TRBD2. This CDR3 contains 14 residues. After removal of 0 bases from V and 7 bases from J, the junction contained 1 base not matched to a gene. In germline, CDR1 is SGHRS, CDR2 YFSETQ. The DNA for the CDR3 is TGCGCCAGCAGCTTGGTACTAGCGGGGAATGAGCAGTTCTTC. This sequence encodes CASSLVLAGNEQFF.

The J gene is TRBJ2-7, the V gene TRBV28; 7 nucleotides agree with TRBD2. CDR1 and CDR2 (germline): MDHEN, SYDVKM. After removal of 3 bases from V and 4 bases from J, the junction contained 9 bases not matched to a gene. The CDR3 has 15 amino acids. The CDR3: CASSFSGGGTYEQYF. The CDR3 DNA reads TGTGCCAGCAGTTTCTCAGGCGGGGGAACTTACGAGCAGTACTTC.

The chain links TRBV13 to TRBJ2-3, with TRBD2 matching over 14 bases. The germline V gene has CDR1 PRHDT and CDR2 FYEKMQ (reference sequence). The J segment lost 4 bases and the V segment lost 5 bases, leaving 5 bases of the junction unmatched. The CDR3 has 16 residues. The CDR3: CASSMGLAGAPDTQYF. Here the CDR3 DNA reads TGTGCCAGCAGCATGGGACTAGCGGGAGCCCCAGATACGCAGTATTTT.

As regards this clonotype: Given a much more abundant clone one base away, this may be a read error. The V call is TRBV14, the J call TRBJ1-2; D is unclear. The CDR3 spans 13 residues. Trimming pared 0 bases from V and 6 bases from J, leaving 8 bases between. Germline values: CDR1 SGHDN, CDR2 FVKESK. The CDR3 DNA follows: TGTGCCAGCAGCCAAGAGGACGGCAATGGCTACACCTTC. This translates into CASSQEDGNGYTF.

The rearrangement links TRBV5-1 to TRBJ2-7, with TRBD2 matching 9 bases. The CDR3 covers 16 residues. V lost 4 bases and J lost 0; bases outside the gene matches: 8. CDR1 is SGHRS and CDR2 is YFSETQ in the germline V gene. The CDR3 protein is CASSTSLAGVSYEQYF. The CDR3 coding sequence is TGCGCCAGCAGCACAAGCTTAGCGGGAGTCTCCTACGAGCAGTACTTC.

This chain joins TRBV29-1 and TRBJ2-1, with TRBD1 identical over 11 bases. V was clipped by 6 bases and J by 6 bases; unmatched bases: 7. The CDR3 has 14 residues. Germline V CDR1 and CDR2: SQVTM, ANQGSEA. As DNA, the CDR3 is TGCAGCGTCTACCGGGACAGGGGGGTCAATGAGCAGTTCTTC. This encodes CSVYRDRGVNEQFF.

This clonotype was recorded a few times. The chain links TRBV6-2 or TRBV6-3 to TRBJ2-7; 7 bases line up with TRBD2. Germline V gene lookup returns CDR1 MNHEY and CDR2 SVGEGT. With 1 base clipped from V and 5 bases from J, the junction kept 5 bases outside the gene matches. The CDR3 is 14 amino acids. Written as DNA, the CDR3 is TGTGCCAGCAGTTACTACGGGGGGATCAACGAGCAGTACTTC. Protein sequence: CASSYYGGINEQYF.

A few counts support this clonotype. The chain couples TRBV7-2 to TRBJ2-1, with 7 bases matching TRBD1. V lost 8 bases to trimming and J lost 7 bases; unmatched junction nucleotides: 11. This CDR3 has 14 amino acids. Germline CDR1 SGHTA, CDR2 FQGNSA. The CDR3 sequence: CASLTGALGNEQFF. The CDR3 nucleotides are TGTGCCAGCTTAACAGGGGCCCTAGGGAATGAGCAGTTCTTC.